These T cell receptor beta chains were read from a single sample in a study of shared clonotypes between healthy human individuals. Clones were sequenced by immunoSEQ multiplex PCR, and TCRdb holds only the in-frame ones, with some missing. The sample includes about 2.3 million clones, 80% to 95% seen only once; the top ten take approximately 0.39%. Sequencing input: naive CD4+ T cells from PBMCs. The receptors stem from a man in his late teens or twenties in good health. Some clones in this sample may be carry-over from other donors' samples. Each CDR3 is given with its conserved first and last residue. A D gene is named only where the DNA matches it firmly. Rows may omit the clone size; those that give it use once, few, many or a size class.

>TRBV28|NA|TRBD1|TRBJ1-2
TGTGCCAGCAGAGGGGACAGGGCGGCGGGCTACACCTTC
CASRGDRAAGYTF
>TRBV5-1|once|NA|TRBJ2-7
TGCGCCAGCAGCTTGGACTGTTGTAATTACGAGCAGTACTTC
CASSLDCCNYEQYF
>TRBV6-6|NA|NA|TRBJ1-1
TGTGCCAGCAGTTACGGCAGAGCGAACACTGAAGCTTTCTTT
CASSYGRANTEAFF
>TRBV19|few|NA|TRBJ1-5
TGTGCCAGTAGGGTGACAGGTGGGGACAATCAGCCCCAGCATTTT
CASRVTGGDNQPQHF
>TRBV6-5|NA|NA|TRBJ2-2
TGTGCCAGCAGGGGGTCAGGGGACACCGGGGAGCTGTTTTTT
CASRGSGDTGELFF
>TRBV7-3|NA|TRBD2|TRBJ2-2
TGTGCCAGCAGCTTCTCCTCCGGGGCTAGCGGGAGGGCCTCCGGGGAGCTGTTTTTT
CASSFSSGASGRASGELFF
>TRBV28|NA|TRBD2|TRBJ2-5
TGTGCCAGCAGGGAAGGGGATAGCGGGAGGTTACAAGAGACCCAGTACTTC
CASREGDSGRLQETQYF
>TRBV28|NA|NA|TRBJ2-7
TGTGCCAGCAGACTGCCAGGCAGGCGCTACGAGCAGTACTTC
CASRLPGRRYEQYF
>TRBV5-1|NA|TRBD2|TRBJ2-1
TGCGCCAGCAGCATAGGGACTAGCGGGAGGGCGGCTGAGCAGTTCTTC
CASSIGTSGRAAEQFF
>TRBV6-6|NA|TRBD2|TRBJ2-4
TGTGCCAGCAGAACTAGCGGGAGGACCAAAAACATTCAGTACTTC
CASRTSGRTKNIQYF